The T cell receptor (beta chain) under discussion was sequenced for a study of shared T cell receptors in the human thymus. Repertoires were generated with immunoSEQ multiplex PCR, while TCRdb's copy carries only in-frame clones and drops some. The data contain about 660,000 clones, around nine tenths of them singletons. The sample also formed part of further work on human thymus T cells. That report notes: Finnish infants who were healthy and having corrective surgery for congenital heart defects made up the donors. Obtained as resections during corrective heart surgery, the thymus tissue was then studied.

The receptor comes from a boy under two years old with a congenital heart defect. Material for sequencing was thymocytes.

CDR3 coding DNA: TGTGCCAGCGGGCCGGGACAGGATCACAATGAGCAGTTCTTC. Protein: CASGPGQDHNEQFF. J is TRBJ2-1 and V is TRBV6-5; 8 bases agree with TRBD1. The V and J ends lost 8 bases and 5 bases, in that order; junction bases with no gene match: 8. This CDR3 is built from 14 residues. Germline CDR1 is MNHEY and CDR2 is SVGAGI.